This TCR beta chain was obtained from a study of blood T cell repertoires in COVID-19. In the authors' methods: Amplifying reference gene primers gave estimates of nucleated cell counts. Sequenced by immunoSEQ multiplex PCR; TCRdb stores in-frame clones only, minus some. V and J calls and clone size are copied from that table; D and trimming were computed from the DNA. The sample holds roughly 86,000 clones, around 81% seen once. The CDR3 is made up of 15 amino acids. Trimming cost V 6 bases and J 5 bases; bases outside gene matches: 8. Germline lookup yields CDR1 LNHDA and CDR2 SQIVND (reference sequence).

Sequencing was carried out using peripheral blood. The TCR sequence derives from a man between 60 and 75 years old with acute or convalescent COVID-19. The chain uses TRBV19 and TRBJ1-2, with 11 bases that match TRBD1. As DNA, the CDR3 is TGTGCCAGTAGGCCGGGGACAGGGGGGACTTATGGCTACACCTTC. Residues: CASRPGTGGTYGYTF.